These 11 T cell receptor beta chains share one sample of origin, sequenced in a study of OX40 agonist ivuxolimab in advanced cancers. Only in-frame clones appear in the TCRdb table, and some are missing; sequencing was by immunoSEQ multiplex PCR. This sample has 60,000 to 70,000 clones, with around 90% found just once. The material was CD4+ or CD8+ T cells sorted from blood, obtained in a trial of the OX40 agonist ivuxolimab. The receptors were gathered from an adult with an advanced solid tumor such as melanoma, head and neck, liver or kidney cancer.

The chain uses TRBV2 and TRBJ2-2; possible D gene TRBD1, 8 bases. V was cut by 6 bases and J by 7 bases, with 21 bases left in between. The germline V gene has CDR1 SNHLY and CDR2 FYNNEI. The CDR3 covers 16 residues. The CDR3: CASSGVGQGGSGELFF. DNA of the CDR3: TGTGCCAGCAGCGGGGTAGGACAGGGAGGGAGCGGGGAGCTGTTTTTT.

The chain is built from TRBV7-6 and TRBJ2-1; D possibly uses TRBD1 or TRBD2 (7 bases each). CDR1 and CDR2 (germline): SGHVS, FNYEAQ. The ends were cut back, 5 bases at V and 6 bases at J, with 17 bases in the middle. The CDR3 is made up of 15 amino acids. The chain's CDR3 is CASSARTGGGNEQFF. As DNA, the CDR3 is TGTGCCAGCAGCGCCCGGACAGGCGGGGGCAATGAGCAGTTCTTC. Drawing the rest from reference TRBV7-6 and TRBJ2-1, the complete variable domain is GAGVSQSPRYKVTKRGQDVALRCDPISGHVSLYWYRQALGQGPEFLTYFNYEAQQDKSGLPNDRFSAERPEGSISTLTIQRTEQRDSAMYRCASSARTGGGNEQFFGPGTRLTVL.

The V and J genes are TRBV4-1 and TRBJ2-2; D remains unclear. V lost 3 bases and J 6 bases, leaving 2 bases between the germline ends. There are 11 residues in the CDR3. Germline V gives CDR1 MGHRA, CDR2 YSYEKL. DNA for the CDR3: TGCGCCAGCAGCCAGGCCGGGGAGCTGTTTTTT. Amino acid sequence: CASSQAGELFF.

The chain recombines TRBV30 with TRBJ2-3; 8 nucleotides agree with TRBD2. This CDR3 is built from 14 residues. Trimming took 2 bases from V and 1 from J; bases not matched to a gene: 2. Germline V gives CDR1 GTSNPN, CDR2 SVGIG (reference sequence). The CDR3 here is CAWSWRGGTDTQYF. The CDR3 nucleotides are TGTGCCTGGAGTTGGCGGGGGGGCACAGATACGCAGTATTTT.

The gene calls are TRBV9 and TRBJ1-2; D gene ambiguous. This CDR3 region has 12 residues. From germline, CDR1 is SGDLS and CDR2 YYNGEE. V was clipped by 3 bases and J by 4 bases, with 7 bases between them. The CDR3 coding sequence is TGTGCCAGCAGCGAAGACGGCTATGGCTACACCTTC. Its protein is CASSEDGYGYTF.

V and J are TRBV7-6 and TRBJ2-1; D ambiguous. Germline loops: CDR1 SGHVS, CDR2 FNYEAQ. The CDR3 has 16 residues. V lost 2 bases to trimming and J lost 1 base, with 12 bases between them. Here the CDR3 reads CASSLIFRGSYNEQFF. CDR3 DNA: TGTGCCAGCAGCTTAATCTTCCGCGGTTCCTACAATGAGCAGTTCTTC.

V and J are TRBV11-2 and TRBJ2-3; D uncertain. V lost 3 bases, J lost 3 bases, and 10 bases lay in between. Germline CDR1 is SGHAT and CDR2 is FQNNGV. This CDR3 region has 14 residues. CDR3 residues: CASSLYGPTDTQYF. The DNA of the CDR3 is TGTGCCAGCAGCTTGTACGGACCTACAGATACGCAGTATTTT.

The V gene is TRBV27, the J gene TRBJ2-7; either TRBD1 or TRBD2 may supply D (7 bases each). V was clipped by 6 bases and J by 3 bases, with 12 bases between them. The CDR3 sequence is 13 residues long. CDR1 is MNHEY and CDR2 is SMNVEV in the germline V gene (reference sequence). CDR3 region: CASRARGGYEQYF. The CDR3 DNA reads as TGTGCCAGCAGGGCCAGGGGGGGCTACGAGCAGTACTTC.

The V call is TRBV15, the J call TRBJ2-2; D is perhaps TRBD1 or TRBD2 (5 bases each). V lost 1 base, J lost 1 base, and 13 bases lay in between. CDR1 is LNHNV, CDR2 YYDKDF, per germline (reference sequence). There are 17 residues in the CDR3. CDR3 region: CATSRGLPGQNTGELFF. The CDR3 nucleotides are TGTGCCACCAGCAGAGGCTTACCGGGGCAGAACACCGGGGAGCTGTTTTTT. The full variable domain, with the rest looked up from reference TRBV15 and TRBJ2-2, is DAMVIQNPRYQVTQFGKPVTLSCSQTLNHNVMYWYQQKSSQAPKLLFHYYDKDFNNEADTPDNFQSRRPNTSFCFLDIRSPGLGDTAMYLCATSRGLPGQNTGELFFGEGSRLTVL.

The CDR3 loop is CASSLTRGETNEKLFF. The CDR3 bases are TGCGCCAGCAGCCTAACAAGGGGGGAGACTAATGAAAAACTGTTTTTT. V gene TRBV4-3 combines with J gene TRBJ1-4, with D possibly TRBD1 on 6 matching bases. Germline assignment: CDR1 LGHNA and CDR2 YSLEER. The ends were cut back, 4 bases at V and 2 bases at J, with 14 bases in the middle. The CDR3 contains 16 residues.

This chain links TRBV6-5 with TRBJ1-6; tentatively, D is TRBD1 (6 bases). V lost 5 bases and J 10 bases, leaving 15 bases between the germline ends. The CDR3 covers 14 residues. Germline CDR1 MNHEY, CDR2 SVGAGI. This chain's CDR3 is CASSPEGGQSPLHF. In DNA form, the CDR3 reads TGTGCCAGCAGTCCCGAGGGGGGGCAATCACCCCTCCACTTT.